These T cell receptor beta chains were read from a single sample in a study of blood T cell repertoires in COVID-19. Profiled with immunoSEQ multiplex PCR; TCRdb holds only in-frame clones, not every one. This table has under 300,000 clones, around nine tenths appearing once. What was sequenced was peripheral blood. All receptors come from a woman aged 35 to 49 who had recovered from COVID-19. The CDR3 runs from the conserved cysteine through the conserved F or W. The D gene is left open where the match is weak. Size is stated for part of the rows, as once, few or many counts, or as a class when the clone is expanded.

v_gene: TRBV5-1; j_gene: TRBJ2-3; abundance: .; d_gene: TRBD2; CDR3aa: CASSSRLAGVPDTQYF; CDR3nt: TGCGCCAGCAGCTCCAGACTAGCGGGAGTGCCAGATACGCAGTATTTT
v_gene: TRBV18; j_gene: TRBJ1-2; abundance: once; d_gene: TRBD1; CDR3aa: CASSPDRDYGYTF; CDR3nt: TGTGCCAGCTCACCGGACAGGGACTATGGCTACACCTTC
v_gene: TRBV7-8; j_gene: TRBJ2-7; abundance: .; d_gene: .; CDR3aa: CASSFLPSSYEQYF; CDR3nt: TGTGCCAGCAGCTTCCTGCCGAGCTCCTACGAGCAGTACTTC
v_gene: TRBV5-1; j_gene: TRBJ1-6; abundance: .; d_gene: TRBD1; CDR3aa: CASSRTGSNSPLHF; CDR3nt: TGCGCCAGCAGCAGGACAGGGAGCAATTCACCCCTCCACTTT
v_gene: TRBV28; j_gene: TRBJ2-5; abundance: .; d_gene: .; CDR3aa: CASRGGGGETQYF; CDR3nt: TGTGCCTCGAGAGGGGGGGGCGGGGAGACCCAGTACTTC
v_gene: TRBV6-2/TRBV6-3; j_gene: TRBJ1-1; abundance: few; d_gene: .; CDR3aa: CASSPQGTEAFF; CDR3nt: TGTGCCAGCAGCCCACAGGGTACTGAAGCTTTCTTT
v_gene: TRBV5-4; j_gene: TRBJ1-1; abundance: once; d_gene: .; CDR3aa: CASSPAGGGTEAFF; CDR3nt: TGTGCCAGCAGCCCAGCCGGGGGGGGCACTGAAGCTTTCTTT
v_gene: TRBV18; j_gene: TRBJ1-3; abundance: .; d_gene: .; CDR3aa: CASSPQSAGNTIYF; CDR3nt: TGTGCCAGCTCACCACAGTCGGCTGGAAACACCATATATTTT
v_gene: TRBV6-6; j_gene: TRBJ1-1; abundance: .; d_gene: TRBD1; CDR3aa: CASTEGAEAFF; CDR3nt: TGTGCCAGCACCGAGGGGGCAGAAGCTTTCTTT
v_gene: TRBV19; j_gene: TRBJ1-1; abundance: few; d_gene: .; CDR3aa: CASIRYRGENTEAFF; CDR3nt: TGTGCCAGTATAAGGTATCGGGGGGAGAACACTGAAGCTTTCTTT
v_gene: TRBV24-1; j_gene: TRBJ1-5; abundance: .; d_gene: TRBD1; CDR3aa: CATKGTGVNQPQHF; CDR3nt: TGTGCCACCAAGGGGACAGGGGTGAATCAGCCCCAGCATTTT
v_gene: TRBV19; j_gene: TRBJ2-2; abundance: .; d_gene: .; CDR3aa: CASSIGGAGELFF; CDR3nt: TGTGCCAGTAGTATAGGCGGAGCCGGGGAGCTGTTTTTT
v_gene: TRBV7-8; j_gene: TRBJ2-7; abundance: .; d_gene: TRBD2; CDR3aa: CASSQGRGVTYEQYF; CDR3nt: TGTGCCAGCAGCCAGGGTCGGGGGGTCACCTACGAGCAGTACTTC
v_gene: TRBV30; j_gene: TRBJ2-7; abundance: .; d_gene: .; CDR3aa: CAWSQRRSYEQYF; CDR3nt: TGTGCCTGGAGTCAGCGTCGCTCCTACGAGCAGTACTTC
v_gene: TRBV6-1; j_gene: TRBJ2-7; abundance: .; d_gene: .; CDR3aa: CASSDAEEQYF; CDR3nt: TGTGCCAGCAGTGATGCCGAGGAGCAGTACTTC
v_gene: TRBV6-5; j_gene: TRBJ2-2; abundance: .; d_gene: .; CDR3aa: CASSYSTPNTGELFF; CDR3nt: TGTGCCAGCAGTTACTCGACTCCGAACACCGGGGAGCTGTTTTTT
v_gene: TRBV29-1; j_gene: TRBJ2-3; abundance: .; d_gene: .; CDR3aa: CSVERGKDTQYF; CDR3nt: TGCAGCGTTGAGAGGGGGAAGGATACGCAGTATTTT
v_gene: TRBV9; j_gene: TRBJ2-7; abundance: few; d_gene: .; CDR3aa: CASSGIQGGEQYF; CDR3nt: TGTGCCAGCAGCGGGATCCAGGGCGGCGAGCAGTACTTC
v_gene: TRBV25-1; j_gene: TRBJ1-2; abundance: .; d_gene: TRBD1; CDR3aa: CASRRTGGDGYTF; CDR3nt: TGTGCCAGCAGGCGGACAGGGGGGGATGGCTACACCTTC
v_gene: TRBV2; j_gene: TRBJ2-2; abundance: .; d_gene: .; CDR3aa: CASSNRDTFTGELFF; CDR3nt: TGTGCCAGCAGCAACCGGGACACCTTCACCGGGGAGCTGTTTTTT
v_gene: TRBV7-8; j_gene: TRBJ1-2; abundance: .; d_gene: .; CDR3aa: CASSLGGWEGYTF; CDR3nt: TGTGCCAGCAGCTTGGGGGGATGGGAGGGCTACACCTTC
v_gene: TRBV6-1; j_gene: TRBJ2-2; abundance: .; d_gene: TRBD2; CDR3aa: CASSEALPGLSGELFF; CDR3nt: TGTGCCAGCAGTGAAGCGCTTCCGGGACTATCCGGGGAGCTGTTTTTT
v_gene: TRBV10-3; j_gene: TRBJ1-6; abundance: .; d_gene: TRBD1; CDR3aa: CAISSGGGNSPLHF; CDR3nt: TGTGCCATCAGTTCGGGAGGGGGCAATTCACCCCTCCACTTT
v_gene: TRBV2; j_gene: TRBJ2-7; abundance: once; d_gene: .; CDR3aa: CASSPLATTYEQYF; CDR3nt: TGTGCCAGCAGTCCCCTTGCGACTACCTACGAGCAGTACTTC
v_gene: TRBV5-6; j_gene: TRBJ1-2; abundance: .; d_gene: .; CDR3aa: CASSLGPKSYGYTF; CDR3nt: TGTGCCAGCAGCTTGGGCCCTAAAAGCTATGGCTACACCTTC
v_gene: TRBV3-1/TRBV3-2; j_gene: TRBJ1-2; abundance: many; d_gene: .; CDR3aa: CASSQLGGKAYGYTF; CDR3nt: TGTGCCAGCAGCCAACTGGGGGGAAAGGCCTATGGCTACACCTTC
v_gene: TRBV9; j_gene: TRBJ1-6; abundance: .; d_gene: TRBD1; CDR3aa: CASSAGTGNNSPLHF; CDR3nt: TGTGCCAGCAGCGCTGGGACAGGCAATAATTCACCCCTCCACTTT
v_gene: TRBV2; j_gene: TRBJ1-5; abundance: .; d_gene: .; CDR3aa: CASADRGHNQPQHF; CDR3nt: TGTGCCAGCGCCGATAGGGGACACAATCAGCCCCAGCATTTT
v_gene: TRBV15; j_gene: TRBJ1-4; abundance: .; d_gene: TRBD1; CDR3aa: CATSRDPGTGGAREKLFF; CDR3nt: TGTGCCACCAGCAGAGATCCCGGGACAGGGGGCGCACGGGAAAAACTGTTTTTT
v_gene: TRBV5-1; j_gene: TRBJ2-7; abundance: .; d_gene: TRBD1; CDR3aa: CASSLGGTASYEQYF; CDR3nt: TGCGCCAGCAGCTTGGGAGGGACAGCCTCCTACGAGCAGTACTTC
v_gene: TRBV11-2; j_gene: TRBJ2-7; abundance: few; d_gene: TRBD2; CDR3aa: CASSPGLAGESEQYF; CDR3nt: TGTGCCAGCAGCCCGGGACTAGCGGGAGAGAGCGAGCAGTACTTC
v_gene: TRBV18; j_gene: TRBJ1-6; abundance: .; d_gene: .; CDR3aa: CASSPRGDASPLHF; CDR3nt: TGTGCCAGCTCACCAAGAGGTGATGCGTCACCCCTCCACTTT
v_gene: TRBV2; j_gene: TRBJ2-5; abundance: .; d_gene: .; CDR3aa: CASSRLVGETQYF; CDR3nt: TGTGCCAGCAGTCGACTAGTTGGGGAGACCCAGTACTTC
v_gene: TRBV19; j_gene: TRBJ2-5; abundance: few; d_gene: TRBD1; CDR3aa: CASSTGQGRQETQYF; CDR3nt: TGTGCCAGTAGTACCGGACAGGGGCGCCAAGAGACCCAGTACTTC
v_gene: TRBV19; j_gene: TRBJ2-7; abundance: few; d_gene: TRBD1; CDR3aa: CASSGLGQGGTSDYEQYF; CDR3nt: TGTGCCAGTAGTGGCTTGGGACAGGGGGGGACATCTGACTACGAGCAGTACTTC
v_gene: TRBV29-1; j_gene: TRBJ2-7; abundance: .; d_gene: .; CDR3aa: CSVAGSHEQYF; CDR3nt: TGCAGCGTGGCCGGGTCGCACGAGCAGTACTTC
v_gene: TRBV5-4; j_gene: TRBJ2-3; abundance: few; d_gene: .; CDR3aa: CASSLGGPREGDTQYF; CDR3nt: TGTGCCAGCAGCCTCGGAGGGCCGCGGGAAGGAGATACGCAGTATTTT
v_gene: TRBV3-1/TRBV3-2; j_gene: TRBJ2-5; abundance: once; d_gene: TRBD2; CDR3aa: CASSRLAGGPWETQYF; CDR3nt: TGTGCCAGCAGCCGACTAGCGGGGGGGCCTTGGGAGACCCAGTACTTC
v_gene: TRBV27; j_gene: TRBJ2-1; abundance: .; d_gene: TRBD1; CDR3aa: CASSLGASGTGSSYNEQFF; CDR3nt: TGTGCCAGCAGTTTAGGGGCCTCCGGGACAGGGAGCTCCTACAATGAGCAGTTCTTC
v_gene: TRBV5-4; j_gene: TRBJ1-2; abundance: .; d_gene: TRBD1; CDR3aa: CASTQDRGGANYGYTF; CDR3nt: TGTGCCAGCACCCAAGACAGGGGTGGCGCAAACTATGGCTACACCTTC
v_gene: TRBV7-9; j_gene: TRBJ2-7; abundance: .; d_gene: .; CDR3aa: CASSLEGGNSYEQYF; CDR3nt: TGTGCCAGCAGCTTAGAGGGGGGGAACTCCTACGAGCAGTACTTC
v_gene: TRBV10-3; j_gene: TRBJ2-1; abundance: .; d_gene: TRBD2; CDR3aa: CAISGTSGSHNEQFF; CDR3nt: TGTGCCATCAGTGGGACTAGCGGCTCACACAATGAGCAGTTCTTC
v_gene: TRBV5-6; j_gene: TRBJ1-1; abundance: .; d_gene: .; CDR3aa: CASSWNRARNTEAFF; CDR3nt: TGTGCCAGCAGCTGGAACAGGGCTCGCAACACTGAAGCTTTCTTT
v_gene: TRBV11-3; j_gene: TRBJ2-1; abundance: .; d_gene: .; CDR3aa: CASSLTSLYNEQFF; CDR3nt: TGTGCCAGCAGCTTAACTAGCTTATACAATGAGCAGTTCTTC
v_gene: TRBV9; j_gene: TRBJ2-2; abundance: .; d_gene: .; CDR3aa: CASSATGAGELFF; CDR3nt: TGTGCCAGCAGCGCCACGGGGGCCGGGGAGCTGTTTTTT